This T cell receptor (beta chain) was observed in a study of T cell responses to AZD1222 COVID-19 vaccine. Germline V gene lookup returns CDR1 SGHDT and CDR2 YYEEEE. J lost 3 bases, V lost 7 bases, and 5 bases had no gene match. CDR3 length equals 14 residues. TCRdb's table, derived via immunoSEQ multiplex PCR, lists solely in-frame clones and lacks some. The sample shows around 99,000 clones, approximately 90% of them seen only once. The TCR was taken from an adult who received the AZD1222 COVID-19 vaccine. The V call is TRBV5-6, the J call TRBJ2-2, with TRBD1 matching over 8 bases. Sequencing was performed on peripheral blood, taken 28 days after the second AZD1222 dose. The chain's CDR3 is CASSETGDTGELFF. CDR3 coding DNA: TGTGCCAGCTCTGAGACAGGGGACACCGGGGAGCTGTTTTTT.